This TCR beta chain was sequenced for a study of blood T cell repertoires in COVID-19. Study in general: Samples of COVID-19 (acute and convalescent) were obtained from the United States, Italy and Spain. PBMCs, B-cell-depleted T cells, or T cells were the source of the cDNA or gDNA that made up the material.

V lost 4 bases to trimming and J lost 8 bases, with 8 bases between them. The germline V gene has CDR1 GTSNPN and CDR2 SVGIG (reference sequence). The CDR3 sequence is 10 residues long. Sequencing was performed with immunoSEQ multiplex PCR; in TCRdb, only in-frame clones are kept and a portion is missing. The table has 200,000 to 250,000 clones, 90% seen once. Clinical history reported by participants formed the basis on which cohorts were assigned. People in the exposed group encountered a COVID-19 case within 2 weeks before entering the study. This receptor was identified in a man aged 30 to 39 who had been exposed to COVID-19. The rearrangement joins TRBV30 to TRBJ1-1; a weak D match, TRBD1 (6 bases). The source material was PBMCs or T cells enriched from blood (not recorded which). The CDR3 loop reads CAWKDREAFF. Written as DNA, the CDR3 is TGTGCCTGGAAAGACAGGGAAGCTTTCTTT.